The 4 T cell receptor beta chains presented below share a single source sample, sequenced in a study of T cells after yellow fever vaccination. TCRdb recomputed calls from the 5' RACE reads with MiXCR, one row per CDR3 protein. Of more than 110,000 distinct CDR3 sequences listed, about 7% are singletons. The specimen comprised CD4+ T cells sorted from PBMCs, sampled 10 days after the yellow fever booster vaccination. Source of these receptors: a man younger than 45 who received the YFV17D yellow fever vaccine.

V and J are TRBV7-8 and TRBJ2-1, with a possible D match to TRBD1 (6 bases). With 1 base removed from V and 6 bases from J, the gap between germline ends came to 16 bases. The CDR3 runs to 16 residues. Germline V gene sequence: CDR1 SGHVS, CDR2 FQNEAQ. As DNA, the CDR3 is TGTGCCAGCAGCTTAGGGGACATTATTTTTCTCAATGAGCAGTTCTTC. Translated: CASSLGDIIFLNEQFF.

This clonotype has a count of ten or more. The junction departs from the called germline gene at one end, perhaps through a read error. The DNA of the CDR3 is TGTGCCAGCAGTCCCATACTAGCGGGAGACCGCAACTTC. It yields the protein CASSPILAGDRNF. The chain combines TRBV12-3 or TRBV12-4 with TRBJ2-7, with TRBD2 matching 11 bases. CDR3 length: 13 residues.

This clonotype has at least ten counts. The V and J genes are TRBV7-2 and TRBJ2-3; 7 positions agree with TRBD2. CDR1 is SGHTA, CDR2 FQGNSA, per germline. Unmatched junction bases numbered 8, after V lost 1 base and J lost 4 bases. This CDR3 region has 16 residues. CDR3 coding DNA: TGTGCCAGCAGCTTAGGTTGGGGAGGGAGCGCAGATACGCAGTATTTT. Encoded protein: CASSLGWGGSADTQYF.

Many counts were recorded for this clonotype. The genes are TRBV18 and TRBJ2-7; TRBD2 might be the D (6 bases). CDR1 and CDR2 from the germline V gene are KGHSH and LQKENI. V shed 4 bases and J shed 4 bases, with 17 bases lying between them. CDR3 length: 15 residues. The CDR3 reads CASSLEDGGIYEQYF. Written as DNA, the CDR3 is TGTGCCAGCTCACTAGAGGACGGGGGAATTTACGAGCAGTACTTC.